The source of this TCR beta chain is a study of cytotoxic CD8 clonotypes in ibrutinib-treated CLL. As for the study in general: Patient counts were about 12 relapsed/refractory, roughly 15 treatment-naive and roughly 18 IGHV unmutated.

This clone was seen a few times. Its antigen is not known. PBMCs that had been cryopreserved were the source of 1.5 to 2 micrograms of genomic DNA for TCR beta libraries. The V and J ends lost 3 bases and 4 bases respectively, with 16 bases between them. Germline loops: CDR1 MDHEN, CDR2 SYDVKM. This CDR3 region has 17 residues. Measured with immunoSEQ multiplex PCR; TCRdb has only the in-frame clones, and not every one. The data show some 150,000 clones, approximately 80% seen once. General observations from the study: Public clonotypes occurred uncommonly; on treatment, they contracted or remained stable. Baseline levels were approached again at progression, after clonality had risen at ibrutinib response.

The sequencing used PBMCs, collected after 12 months of ibrutinib treatment. This TCR was recovered from a human donor with chronic lymphocytic leukemia. The chain joins TRBV28 to TRBJ2-6, with D perhaps given as TRBD1 or TRBD2 (5 bases each). Here the CDR3 DNA reads TGTGCCAGCAGTTTTCAGTTTGGGACGCTAGGGGCCAACGTCCTGACTTTC. It is translated as CASSFQFGTLGANVLTF.